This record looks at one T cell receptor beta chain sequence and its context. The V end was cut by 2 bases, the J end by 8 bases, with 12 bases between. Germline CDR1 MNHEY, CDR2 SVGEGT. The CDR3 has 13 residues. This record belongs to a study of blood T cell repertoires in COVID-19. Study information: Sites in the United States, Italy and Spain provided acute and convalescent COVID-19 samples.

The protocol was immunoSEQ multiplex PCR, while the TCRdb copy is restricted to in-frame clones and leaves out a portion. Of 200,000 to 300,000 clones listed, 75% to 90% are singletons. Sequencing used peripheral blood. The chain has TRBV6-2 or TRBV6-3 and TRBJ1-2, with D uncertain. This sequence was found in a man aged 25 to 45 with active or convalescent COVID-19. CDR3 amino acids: CASSYSPVPGYTF. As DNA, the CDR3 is TGTGCCAGCAGTTACAGTCCAGTTCCAGGCTACACCTTC.